Below, 21 T cell receptor beta chains from the same sample are listed, as sequenced in a study of T cells in Graves' hyperthyroidism and ophthalmopathy. Amplified TCR beta CDR3 regions came from RNA transcripts. A first-round RT-PCR of the TCR CDR3 used the HTBI primer set. TCRdb reanalysed the multiplex PCR reads using MiXCR and keeps one entry per CDR3 protein. Of 560,000 or so distinct CDR3 sequences detected, around 42% appear once; the ten largest clones hold 8.2%. The sample was peripheral blood or thyroid tissue (not recorded which). The receptor set was obtained from a woman in her late teens or twenties with Graves' hyperthyroidism.

With respect to this clonotype: This clone may be a read error of a much larger clone one base away. The chain couples TRBV29-1 to TRBJ1-5; TRBD1 matches 9 bases. This CDR3 has 12 residues. With 7 bases clipped from V and 7 bases from J, the junction kept 5 bases outside the gene matches. Looked up from germline, CDR1 is SQVTM and CDR2 is ANQGSEA. DNA of the CDR3: TGCAGCGGACGACAGGGGGTGCAGCCCCAGCATTTT. Its translation is CSGRQGVQPQHF.

Comments on this clonotype: A clone one base away is much larger, so this may be a read error. The CDR3 DNA sequence: TGTGCCAGCAGCCGAATGGGGGGGAGTTCACCCTTCCACTTT. This gives the protein CASSRMGGSSPFHF. The chain combines TRBV7-9 with TRBJ1-6, with a possible D match to TRBD1 (5 bases). Germline V lookup: CDR1 SEHNR, CDR2 FQNEAQ (reference sequence). CDR3 size: 14 residues. Looking up the rest from reference TRBV7-9 and TRBJ1-6 gives the full variable domain: DTGVSQNPRHKITKRGQNVTFRCDPISEHNRLYWYRQTLGQGPEFLTYFQNEAQLEKSRLLSDRFSAERPKGSFSTLEIQRTEQGDSAMYLCASSRMGGSSPFHFGNGTRLTVT.

Only a few counts were recorded for this clonotype. The rearrangement uses TRBV7-9 and TRBJ2-7; TRBD1 is a possible D gene (6 bases). Trimming stripped 5 bases from V and 1 base from J, with 15 bases between. The germline gives CDR1 SEHNR, CDR2 FQNEAQ (reference sequence). The CDR3 sequence is 15 residues long. CDR3 loop: CASSVEGTSSYEQYF. In DNA form, the CDR3 reads TGTGCCAGCAGCGTTGAGGGGACATCGTCCTACGAGCAGTACTTC.

This clonotype was found many times. CDR3 nucleotide sequence: TGTGCCAGCAGTTTCGGGGCAGGGTACAACCAGCCCCAGCATTTT. This gives the protein CASSFGAGYNQPQHF. This rearrangement joins TRBV12-3 or TRBV12-4 to TRBJ1-5; tentative D call: TRBD1 (5 bases). The CDR3 sequence is 15 residues long. The V and J ends lost 3 bases and 7 bases respectively, with 16 bases between them.

A word on this clonotype: Germline is not matched at one junction end, which may reflect a read error. V and J are TRBV19 and TRBJ2-7; possibly TRBD1 for D (6 bases). The length of the CDR3 is 14 residues. Germline assignment: CDR1 LNHDA and CDR2 SQIVND (reference sequence). CDR3 bases: TGTACCAGTAGTACGGGCGGACAGCCCTACGAGCAGTACTTC. It encodes CTSSTGGQPYEQYF.

This clonotype was seen only a few times. V usage is TRBV7-9 and J usage is TRBJ2-5; weak D call: TRBD2 (5 bases). This CDR3 spans 12 amino acids. CDR1 and CDR2 (germline): SEHNR, FQNEAQ (reference sequence). V lost 2 bases, J lost 5 bases, and 6 bases lay in between. The DNA for the CDR3 is TGTGCCAGCAGCTTATGGGAGGAGACCCAGTACTTC. The encoded protein is CASSLWEETQYF. The full variable domain, with the rest looked up from reference TRBV7-9 and TRBJ2-5, is DTGVSQNPRHKITKRGQNVTFRCDPISEHNRLYWYRQTLGQGPEFLTYFQNEAQLEKSRLLSDRFSAERPKGSFSTLEIQRTEQGDSAMYLCASSLWEETQYFGPGTRLLVL.

This clonotype was detected ten times or more. V and J are TRBV7-2 and TRBJ1-4, with D tentatively TRBD1 (5 bases). There are 17 residues in the CDR3. CDR1 is SGHTA and CDR2 is FQGNSA in the germline V gene. V was shortened by 1 base and J by 3 bases, with 15 bases between the two germline ends. The CDR3 sequence is CASSLVRGVGSNEKLFF. The CDR3 DNA sequence: TGTGCCAGCAGCTTAGTGCGAGGGGTAGGGTCTAATGAAAAACTGTTTTTT.

This clonotype came up many times. The chain couples TRBV19 to TRBJ1-1, with D unclear. The germline V and J ends were trimmed by 3 bases and 7 bases, with 12 bases remaining between them. The CDR3 contains 13 residues. CDR1 LNHDA and CDR2 SQIVND come from the germline V gene (reference sequence). In DNA form, the CDR3 reads TGTGCCAGTAGTATCGGGGAAATTGGTGAAGCTTTCTTT. This codes for CASSIGEIGEAFF.

This rearrangement joins TRBV15 to TRBJ2-2; the D gene is possibly TRBD1 (5 bases). Germline assignment: CDR1 LNHNV and CDR2 YYDKDF (reference sequence). Deletions cut 1 base from V and 3 bases from J, with 9 bases between. CDR3 size: 15 residues. The CDR3 nucleotides read TGTGCCACCAGCAGAGGTGAAGGGGACACCGGGGAGCTGTTTTTT. Encoded protein: CATSRGEGDTGELFF.

This clonotype was seen many times. This chain joins TRBV19 and TRBJ1-5; the D is unclear. CDR3 length equals 15 residues. Germline loops: CDR1 LNHDA, CDR2 SQIVND (reference sequence). The V end was cut by 6 bases, the J end by 0 bases, with 12 bases between. CDR3 loop: CASRPQRDSNQPQHF. The CDR3 region has the DNA TGTGCCAGTAGGCCACAGAGGGATAGCAATCAGCCCCAGCATTTT.

This chain uses TRBV14 with TRBJ2-5, with 9 bases lining up with TRBD1. Germline CDR1 and CDR2: SGHDN and FVKESK. There are 14 residues in the CDR3. V lost 5 bases and J lost 5; bases outside the gene matches: 6. CDR3 sequence (DNA): TGTGCCAGCAGCGCCCGGGACAGGGTTGAGACCCAGTACTTC. Translation gives CASSARDRVETQYF.

This clonotype came up a few times. The CDR3 spells CASSPDTSGVYEQYF. CDR3 nucleotide sequence: TGTGCCAGCAGCCCAGATACTAGCGGAGTCTACGAGCAGTACTTC. The chain joins TRBV7-9 to TRBJ2-7, with TRBD2 matching 8 bases. The trim removed 5 bases at V and 3 bases at J, leaving 9 bases unmatched. Germline values: CDR1 SEHNR, CDR2 FQNEAQ (reference sequence). This CDR3 has 15 amino acids.

The rearrangement joins TRBV2 to TRBJ1-1; 9 bases align to TRBD1. The CDR3 covers 14 residues. Trimming took 8 bases from V and 5 from J; bases not matched to a gene: 9. The germline gives CDR1 SNHLY, CDR2 FYNNEI. The CDR3 reads CASAGQGISTEAFF. The CDR3 DNA follows: TGTGCCAGCGCGGGACAGGGTATTTCAACTGAAGCTTTCTTT.

The chain links TRBV15 to TRBJ1-5; unclear D gene. This CDR3 is built from 16 residues. The V end was cut by 3 bases, the J end by 6 bases, with 18 bases between. Germline V gene sequence: CDR1 LNHNV, CDR2 YYDKDF (reference sequence). CDR3 nucleotide sequence: TGTGCCACCAGCAGCTTGGAAAGCGGTCTGGGTCAGCCCCAGCATTTT. It codes for CATSSLESGLGQPQHF.

In this sample, this clonotype turned up many times. The genes are TRBV12-3 or TRBV12-4 and TRBJ2-6; 7 bases map to TRBD1. V lost 6 bases to trimming and J lost 3 bases; unmatched junction nucleotides: 2. CDR3 length equals 14 residues. The chain's CDR3 is CASRGGGGANVLTF. CDR3 nucleotides: TGTGCCAGCAGAGGGGGCGGTGGGGCCAACGTCCTGACTTTC.

This clonotype was recorded many times. The gene calls are TRBV10-3 and TRBJ1-2, with a weak D call TRBD1 (5 bases). The CDR3 totals 15 residues. Germline CDR1 ENHRY, CDR2 SYGVKD. Trimming shortened V by 2 bases and J by 7 bases, and 17 bases separated the two germline ends. This CDR3 reads CAISEPGMSFGGYTF. The CDR3 DNA sequence: TGTGCCATCAGTGAGCCAGGGATGTCCTTCGGTGGCTACACCTTC.

The chain recombines TRBV15 with TRBJ2-2; D is ambiguous. Germline CDR1 and CDR2: LNHNV and YYDKDF (reference sequence). The CDR3 spans 13 residues. Deletions cut 3 bases from V and 8 bases from J, with 10 bases between. The CDR3 here is CATSSEGSGELFF. The CDR3 DNA reads as TGTGCCACCAGCAGCGAAGGTTCGGGGGAGCTGTTTTTT.

A few counts support this clonotype. The rearrangement links TRBV7-9 to TRBJ1-2; D not resolved. CDR1 and CDR2 from the germline V gene are SEHNR and FQNEAQ (reference sequence). The V end lost 0 bases, the J end lost 4 bases, and 15 bases lay between the germline ends. CDR3 length: 16 residues. The CDR3 nucleotides are TGTGCCAGCAGCTTAGCCAATCAACGAGTTAGCTATGGCTACACCTTC. Translation gives CASSLANQRVSYGYTF.

As for this clonotype: A much larger clonotype is one base distant, so this may be a read error. In this CDR3 the conserved last residue, phenylalanine or tryptophan, is missing, so a read error is likely. The chain combines TRBV7-3 with TRBJ2-5, with D unclear. Germline V gives CDR1 SGHTA, CDR2 FQGTGA. Between the trimmed V and J ends, which lost 0 bases and 5 bases, there was a span of 7 bases. This CDR3 spans 13 amino acids. The CDR3 DNA follows: TGTGCCAGCAGCTTAACGACGTGGGAGACCCAGTACCTC. It is translated as CASSLTTWETQYL.

This clonotype turned up a few times. CDR3 sequence: CSARTGRNTEAFF. CDR3 coding DNA: TGCAGTGCTAGGACAGGGCGGAACACTGAAGCTTTCTTT. The V call is TRBV20-1, the J call TRBJ1-1, with 7 nucleotides matching TRBD1. The CDR3 contains 13 residues. J gave up 1 base and V 3 bases, and 2 bases lay outside the gene matches. The germline V gene has CDR1 DFQATT and CDR2 SNEGSKA (reference sequence).

Many counts were recorded for this clonotype. The chain recombines TRBV7-2 with TRBJ1-5; maybe TRBD1 (5 bases). Germline V gene lookup returns CDR1 SGHTA and CDR2 FQGNSA. This CDR3 is built from 15 residues. Trimming left V 3 bases short and J 1 base short, with 10 bases between. The CDR3 is CASSFGGGSNQPQHF. The CDR3 nucleotides are TGTGCCAGCAGCTTCGGGGGTGGAAGCAATCAGCCCCAGCATTTT.